This T cell receptor beta chain was profiled in a study of CD8 T cells in ankylosing spondylitis. One entry per CDR3 protein results from TCRdb running MiXCR on the 5' RACE reads. This sample has roughly 60,000 distinct CDR3 sequences, with more than 5.5% found just once. This clonotype was seen repeatedly, ten times or more. Its specificity is not known. Study-wide results and caveats: Clones linked to the disease showed a CD8+ phenotype. They occurred at relatively low frequencies in peripheral blood.

V dropped 8 bases and J dropped 6 bases, with 14 bases sitting between them. This CDR3 has 13 amino acids. The origin of this receptor is a male donor with ankylosing spondylitis. The chain has TRBV12-3 or TRBV12-4 and TRBJ2-1, with D unclear. Specimen: synovial fluid, either unsorted or a sorted T cell fraction (not recorded which). CDR3 DNA sequence: TGTGCCAGCGCTCGCGAATTCTTCAATGAGCAGTTCTTC. Its translation: CASAREFFNEQFF.